A selection of T cell receptor beta chains follows, all from one sample in a study of blood T cell repertoires in COVID-19. The data were produced by immunoSEQ multiplex PCR, yet TCRdb's version contains in-frame clones alone and is incomplete. Of roughly 130,000 clones in the sample, 65% to 90% are singletons; the top ten hold about 2.5%. The sample comprised PBMCs or T cells enriched from blood (not recorded which). The receptors originated from a woman aged 45-59 years who had recovered from COVID-19. CDR3s include the opening cysteine and the closing phenylalanine or tryptophan. Each record gives: J gene, D gene, clone size, V gene, CDR3 protein, CDR3 DNA. A D gene is named only where the DNA matches it firmly. Rows may omit the clone size; those that give it use once, few, many or a size class.

J gene: TRBJ1-2; D gene: -; clone size: -; V gene: TRBV7-8; CDR3 protein: CASSLDGRSGGYTF; CDR3 DNA: TGTGCCAGCAGCTTAGATGGCAGGTCAGGTGGCTACACCTTC
J gene: TRBJ2-4; D gene: -; clone size: -; V gene: TRBV7-2; CDR3 protein: CASSSRGSSLNIQYF; CDR3 DNA: TGTGCCAGCAGCTCTCGCGGGTCGTCACTAAACATTCAGTACTTC
J gene: TRBJ2-7; D gene: -; clone size: -; V gene: TRBV7-9; CDR3 protein: CAIPSGGGTDYEQYF; CDR3 DNA: TGTGCCATACCCTCAGGTGGAGGGACGGATTACGAGCAGTACTTC
J gene: TRBJ1-3; D gene: TRBD1; clone size: -; V gene: TRBV9; CDR3 protein: CASSASLQGFGNTIYF; CDR3 DNA: TGTGCCAGCAGCGCTAGTTTACAGGGGTTTGGAAACACCATATATTTT
J gene: TRBJ2-1; D gene: TRBD1; clone size: -; V gene: TRBV9; CDR3 protein: CASARGQSPNNEQFF; CDR3 DNA: TGTGCCAGCGCAAGGGGACAGTCCCCAAACAATGAGCAGTTCTTC
J gene: TRBJ2-5; D gene: TRBD2; clone size: -; V gene: TRBV5-4; CDR3 protein: CASSTLASETQYF; CDR3 DNA: TGTGCCAGCAGCACACTAGCGTCGGAGACCCAGTACTTC
J gene: TRBJ2-7; D gene: -; clone size: once; V gene: TRBV29-1; CDR3 protein: CSVEASSYEQYF; CDR3 DNA: TGCAGCGTTGAGGCAAGCTCCTACGAGCAGTACTTC
J gene: TRBJ2-1; D gene: TRBD1; clone size: -; V gene: TRBV4-3; CDR3 protein: CASSQDRQGSVHNEQFF; CDR3 DNA: TGCGCCAGCAGCCAGGACAGACAGGGGTCTGTCCACAATGAGCAGTTCTTC
J gene: TRBJ2-7; D gene: TRBD1; clone size: few; V gene: TRBV5-4; CDR3 protein: CASSRPTGLGYEQYF; CDR3 DNA: TGTGCCAGCAGCCGCCCGACAGGGTTGGGCTACGAGCAGTACTTC
J gene: TRBJ1-2; D gene: -; clone size: few; V gene: TRBV5-8; CDR3 protein: CASSTTPSNYGYTF; CDR3 DNA: TGTGCCAGCAGTACGACTCCTTCTAACTATGGCTACACCTTC
J gene: TRBJ1-2; D gene: -; clone size: -; V gene: TRBV5-1; CDR3 protein: CASSLAAGALYGYTF; CDR3 DNA: TGCGCCAGCAGCTTGGCGGCGGGGGCCCTCTATGGCTACACCTTC
J gene: TRBJ2-7; D gene: -; clone size: -; V gene: TRBV7-2; CDR3 protein: CASSQGGIFFTYEQYF; CDR3 DNA: TGTGCCAGCAGCCAGGGGGGAATTTTCTTCACCTACGAGCAGTACTTC
J gene: TRBJ1-5; D gene: -; clone size: once; V gene: TRBV7-9; CDR3 protein: CASSLQGGSLSNQPQHF; CDR3 DNA: TGTGCCAGCAGCTTACAGGGAGGTTCCCTTAGCAATCAGCCCCAGCATTTT
J gene: TRBJ2-4; D gene: TRBD1; clone size: once; V gene: TRBV11-3; CDR3 protein: CASSLVWAGGVKNIQYF; CDR3 DNA: TGTGCCAGCAGCTTAGTTTGGGCAGGGGGCGTCAAAAACATTCAGTACTTC
J gene: TRBJ1-2; D gene: -; clone size: -; V gene: TRBV6-1; CDR3 protein: CASSEVKGVPYGYTF; CDR3 DNA: TGTGCCAGCAGTGAAGTGAAGGGGGTCCCCTATGGCTACACCTTC
J gene: TRBJ1-4; D gene: TRBD1; clone size: -; V gene: TRBV9; CDR3 protein: CASSVGIGTGNEKLFF; CDR3 DNA: TGTGCCAGCAGCGTAGGGATCGGGACAGGGAATGAAAAACTGTTTTTT
J gene: TRBJ2-5; D gene: TRBD2; clone size: -; V gene: TRBV10-3; CDR3 protein: CAISPQTSGGQETQYF; CDR3 DNA: TGTGCCATCAGTCCCCAAACTAGCGGGGGACAAGAGACCCAGTACTTC
J gene: TRBJ2-1; D gene: TRBD2; clone size: once; V gene: TRBV11-2; CDR3 protein: CASRGLAGGRNEQFF; CDR3 DNA: TGTGCCAGCAGGGGACTAGCGGGGGGGCGCAATGAGCAGTTCTTC
J gene: TRBJ2-5; D gene: -; clone size: few; V gene: TRBV6-1; CDR3 protein: CASSEGSGGLSFRTQYF; CDR3 DNA: TGTGCCAGCAGTGAAGGTTCTGGGGGACTGTCCTTTAGGACCCAGTACTTC
J gene: TRBJ2-1; D gene: TRBD1; clone size: -; V gene: TRBV20-1; CDR3 protein: CSASGETGGQGEQFF; CDR3 DNA: TGCAGTGCTAGTGGTGAGACAGGGGGTCAGGGTGAGCAGTTCTTC
J gene: TRBJ1-2; D gene: -; clone size: -; V gene: TRBV19; CDR3 protein: CASSNPGGAIYGYTF; CDR3 DNA: TGTGCCAGTAGTAACCCTGGGGGGGCGATCTATGGCTACACCTTC
J gene: TRBJ2-2; D gene: TRBD2; clone size: -; V gene: TRBV3-1/TRBV3-2; CDR3 protein: CASSQVDLAGGNTGELFF; CDR3 DNA: TGTGCCAGCAGCCAAGTGGACCTAGCGGGGGGGAACACCGGGGAGCTGTTTTTT
J gene: TRBJ1-4; D gene: TRBD1; clone size: -; V gene: TRBV6-6; CDR3 protein: CASSQTGPGTGGFAREKLFF; CDR3 DNA: TGTGCCAGCAGTCAAACCGGCCCCGGGACAGGGGGCTTCGCACGAGAAAAACTGTTTTTT
J gene: TRBJ2-3; D gene: TRBD2; clone size: -; V gene: TRBV7-8; CDR3 protein: CASSPRLATDTQYF; CDR3 DNA: TGTGCCAGCAGCCCCCGACTAGCCACAGATACGCAGTATTTT
J gene: TRBJ2-5; D gene: -; clone size: -; V gene: TRBV7-9; CDR3 protein: CASTLRGETQYF; CDR3 DNA: TGTGCCAGCACCCTCAGGGGAGAGACCCAGTACTTC
J gene: TRBJ2-6; D gene: -; clone size: once; V gene: TRBV7-2; CDR3 protein: CASSLRGGVLSGANVLTF; CDR3 DNA: TGTGCCAGCAGCTTAAGAGGGGGTGTGCTCTCTGGGGCCAACGTCCTGACTTTC
J gene: TRBJ2-7; D gene: -; clone size: -; V gene: TRBV27; CDR3 protein: CASSLAGFGNEQYF; CDR3 DNA: TGTGCCAGCAGTTTGGCGGGGTTTGGGAACGAGCAGTACTTC
J gene: TRBJ1-4; D gene: -; clone size: -; V gene: TRBV24-1; CDR3 protein: CAKPRGGDGEKLFF; CDR3 DNA: TGTGCCAAACCCCGGGGGGGCGACGGTGAAAAACTGTTTTTT
J gene: TRBJ2-2; D gene: TRBD2; clone size: -; V gene: TRBV5-1; CDR3 protein: CASSFERRGGAEITGELFF; CDR3 DNA: TGCGCCAGCAGCTTTGAGCGGCGCGGGGGGGCCGAAATCACCGGGGAGCTGTTTTTT
J gene: TRBJ1-2; D gene: -; clone size: -; V gene: TRBV19; CDR3 protein: CASSIVGGNYGYTF; CDR3 DNA: TGTGCCAGTAGTATAGTGGGGGGTAACTATGGCTACACCTTC
J gene: TRBJ1-2; D gene: TRBD1; clone size: -; V gene: TRBV9; CDR3 protein: CASSVKGAGYTF; CDR3 DNA: TGTGCCAGCAGCGTCAAGGGGGCTGGCTACACCTTC
J gene: TRBJ2-7; D gene: TRBD1; clone size: once; V gene: TRBV23-1; CDR3 protein: CASSQSRGQGSSYEQYF; CDR3 DNA: TGCGCCAGCAGTCAATCGAGGGGACAGGGGAGCTCCTACGAGCAGTACTTC
J gene: TRBJ1-1; D gene: -; clone size: -; V gene: TRBV10-1; CDR3 protein: CASSEGGNTEAFF; CDR3 DNA: TGCGCCAGCAGTGAAGGGGGGAACACTGAAGCTTTCTTT
J gene: TRBJ1-4; D gene: -; clone size: -; V gene: TRBV6-5; CDR3 protein: CASSPRQRKNEKLFF; CDR3 DNA: TGTGCCAGCAGCCCCCGACAGAGAAAAAATGAAAAACTGTTTTTT
J gene: TRBJ1-2; D gene: -; clone size: -; V gene: TRBV11-3; CDR3 protein: CASSLDWRDNYGYTF; CDR3 DNA: TGTGCCAGCAGCTTAGATTGGAGGGACAACTATGGCTACACCTTC
J gene: TRBJ1-1; D gene: TRBD1; clone size: -; V gene: TRBV27; CDR3 protein: CASSLLPSGGSEAFF; CDR3 DNA: TGTGCCAGCAGTTTACTGCCCTCAGGGGGCTCTGAAGCTTTCTTT
J gene: TRBJ2-2; D gene: -; clone size: -; V gene: TRBV5-4; CDR3 protein: CASSLGTGANTGELFF; CDR3 DNA: TGTGCCAGCAGCTTGGGGACGGGGGCGAACACCGGGGAGCTGTTTTTT
J gene: TRBJ2-2; D gene: TRBD1; clone size: -; V gene: TRBV4-1; CDR3 protein: CASGYTDRPNTGELFF; CDR3 DNA: TGCGCCAGCGGATATACGGACAGGCCGAACACCGGGGAGCTGTTTTTT
J gene: TRBJ2-3; D gene: TRBD2; clone size: -; V gene: TRBV7-3; CDR3 protein: CASSVSGGRADTQYF; CDR3 DNA: TGTGCCAGCAGCGTGAGCGGGGGCAGGGCAGATACGCAGTATTTT
J gene: TRBJ2-1; D gene: TRBD2; clone size: few; V gene: TRBV5-1; CDR3 protein: CASSLRAGAHSNEQFF; CDR3 DNA: TGCGCCAGCAGCTTGAGAGCGGGGGCCCATTCCAATGAGCAGTTCTTC
J gene: TRBJ1-1; D gene: -; clone size: -; V gene: TRBV29-1; CDR3 protein: CSVERPGGTEAFF; CDR3 DNA: TGCAGCGTTGAGAGACCCGGAGGCACTGAAGCTTTCTTT
J gene: TRBJ2-7; D gene: -; clone size: -; V gene: TRBV4-1; CDR3 protein: CASSQGRGTLYEQYF; CDR3 DNA: TGCGCCAGCAGCCAAGGGCGGGGCACTCTCTACGAGCAGTACTTC
J gene: TRBJ1-5; D gene: TRBD1; clone size: -; V gene: TRBV6-1; CDR3 protein: CASSEARGHSNQPQHF; CDR3 DNA: TGTGCCAGCAGTGAAGCCAGGGGGCATAGCAATCAGCCCCAGCATTTT
J gene: TRBJ1-1; D gene: -; clone size: -; V gene: TRBV29-1; CDR3 protein: CSINIQGFRTEAFF; CDR3 DNA: TGCAGCATAAACATACAGGGTTTCCGCACTGAAGCTTTCTTT
J gene: TRBJ2-3; D gene: -; clone size: -; V gene: TRBV5-5; CDR3 protein: CASSINPQIYTDTQYF; CDR3 DNA: TGTGCCAGCAGCATCAACCCACAAATATACACAGATACGCAGTATTTT
J gene: TRBJ1-4; D gene: -; clone size: -; V gene: TRBV5-6; CDR3 protein: CASSLAEGVRVEKLFF; CDR3 DNA: TGTGCCAGCAGCTTGGCCGAGGGGGTTCGGGTTGAAAAACTGTTTTTT
J gene: TRBJ1-2; D gene: TRBD1; clone size: -; V gene: TRBV12-3/TRBV12-4; CDR3 protein: CASSKTGVGYTF; CDR3 DNA: TGTGCCAGCAGTAAGACAGGGGTTGGCTACACCTTC
J gene: TRBJ2-7; D gene: -; clone size: -; V gene: TRBV5-6; CDR3 protein: CASSIVSTYEQYF; CDR3 DNA: TGTGCCAGCAGCATAGTGAGCACCTACGAGCAGTACTTC
J gene: TRBJ1-1; D gene: -; clone size: -; V gene: TRBV5-1; CDR3 protein: CASSFGLNTEAFF; CDR3 DNA: TGCGCCAGCAGCTTCGGGTTGAACACTGAAGCTTTCTTT
J gene: TRBJ2-3; D gene: TRBD2; clone size: -; V gene: TRBV13; CDR3 protein: CASSQQRGGAPDTQYF; CDR3 DNA: TGTGCCAGCAGCCAACAGCGCGGGGGGGCACCAGATACGCAGTATTTT
J gene: TRBJ2-2; D gene: -; clone size: -; V gene: TRBV25-1; CDR3 protein: CASSAQTGSGELFF; CDR3 DNA: TGTGCCAGCAGTGCTCAAACAGGGTCCGGGGAGCTGTTTTTT
J gene: TRBJ2-5; D gene: -; clone size: -; V gene: TRBV19; CDR3 protein: CASSMLGGAQETQYF; CDR3 DNA: TGTGCCAGTAGTATGTTGGGGGGGGCCCAAGAGACCCAGTACTTC
J gene: TRBJ2-3; D gene: -; clone size: -; V gene: TRBV6-5; CDR3 protein: CASSYSGAVGYVQYF; CDR3 DNA: TGTGCCAGCAGTTACTCGGGTGCTGTCGGGTACGTGCAGTATTTT
J gene: TRBJ1-4; D gene: -; clone size: -; V gene: TRBV7-2; CDR3 protein: CASSPGGPNEKLFF; CDR3 DNA: TGTGCCAGCAGCCCCGGGGGACCCAATGAAAAACTGTTTTTT
J gene: TRBJ2-2; D gene: -; clone size: -; V gene: TRBV5-6; CDR3 protein: CASSLAQGNTGELFF; CDR3 DNA: TGTGCCAGCAGCTTGGCCCAGGGGAACACCGGGGAGCTGTTTTTT
J gene: TRBJ1-6; D gene: -; clone size: -; V gene: TRBV12-5; CDR3 protein: CASAQTGNNSPLHF; CDR3 DNA: TGTGCTAGTGCCCAGACAGGCAATAATTCACCCCTCCACTTT
J gene: TRBJ2-3; D gene: TRBD2; clone size: -; V gene: TRBV3-1/TRBV3-2; CDR3 protein: CASSPLAGGVDTQYF; CDR3 DNA: TGTGCCAGCAGCCCGTTAGCGGGGGGTGTAGATACGCAGTATTTT
J gene: TRBJ2-1; D gene: -; clone size: -; V gene: TRBV30; CDR3 protein: CATRGRGYNEQFF; CDR3 DNA: TGTGCCACGAGAGGAAGAGGCTACAATGAGCAGTTCTTC
J gene: TRBJ1-6; D gene: -; clone size: -; V gene: TRBV5-6; CDR3 protein: CASSLVGSENSPLHF; CDR3 DNA: TGTGCCAGCAGCTTGGTGGGCTCAGAGAATTCACCCCTCCACTTT
J gene: TRBJ1-4; D gene: TRBD1; clone size: -; V gene: TRBV30; CDR3 protein: CAWNTGGGTTNEKLFF; CDR3 DNA: TGTGCCTGGAACACCGGAGGGGGCACCACTAATGAAAAACTGTTTTTT